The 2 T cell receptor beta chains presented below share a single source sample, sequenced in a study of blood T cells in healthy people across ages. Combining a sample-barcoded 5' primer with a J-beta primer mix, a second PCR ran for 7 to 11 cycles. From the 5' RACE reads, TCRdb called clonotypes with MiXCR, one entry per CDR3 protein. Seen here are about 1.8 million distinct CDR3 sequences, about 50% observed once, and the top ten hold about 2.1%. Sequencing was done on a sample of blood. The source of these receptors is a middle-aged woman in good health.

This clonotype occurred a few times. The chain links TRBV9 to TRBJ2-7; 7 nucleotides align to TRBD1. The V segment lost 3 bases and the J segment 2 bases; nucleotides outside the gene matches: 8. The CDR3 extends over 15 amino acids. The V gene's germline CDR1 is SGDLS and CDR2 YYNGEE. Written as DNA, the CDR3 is TGTGCCAGCAGCGCCCCGACAGGGCCTGCCTACGAGCAGTACTTC. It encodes CASSAPTGPAYEQYF.

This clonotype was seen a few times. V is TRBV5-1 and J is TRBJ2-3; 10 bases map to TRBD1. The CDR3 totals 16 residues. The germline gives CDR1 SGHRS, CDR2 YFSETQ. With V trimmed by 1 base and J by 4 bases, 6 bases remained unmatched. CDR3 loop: CASSLTIGTGADTQYF. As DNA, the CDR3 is TGCGCCAGCAGCTTGACTATCGGGACAGGGGCAGATACGCAGTATTTT.